These T cell receptor beta chains were read from a single sample in a study of shared clonotypes between healthy human individuals. Here immunoSEQ multiplex PCR was the method, and the copy in TCRdb shows in-frame clones only, minus some. The sample has roughly 500,000 clones, around 79% seen once. The source material was PBMCs. The receptor set was obtained from a woman aged 40 to 50 in good health. Some clones in this sample may be carry-over from other donors' samples. Each CDR3 is given with its conserved first and last residue. Some rows mark clone size as missing; the rest say once, few, many or name a class of expanded clone.

cdr3_aa	j_call	clone_size	v_call
CAISESVAGYTDTQYF	TRBJ2-3	once	TRBV10-3
CASSPPPRGLAGVGETQYF	TRBJ2-5	NA	TRBV28
CASSELRGSGEKLFF	TRBJ1-4	NA	TRBV2
CASQRSGTGPSYNEQFF	TRBJ2-1	NA	TRBV9
CASSAQGTDTQYF	TRBJ2-3	NA	TRBV2
CASSEKGQNYEQYF	TRBJ2-7	few	TRBV5-1
CASSFGLAGFIADEQFF	TRBJ2-1	few	TRBV27
CASSDLSGDADTQYF	TRBJ2-3	NA	TRBV6-4
CASSVLPGLGVYEQFF	TRBJ2-1	NA	TRBV27
CASSRGTPGNTIYF	TRBJ1-3	NA	TRBV4-1
CASSKRLAENTDTQYF	TRBJ2-3	NA	TRBV2
CASSSQGKAETQYF	TRBJ2-5	many	TRBV2
CASSLVREGFTTDTQYF	TRBJ2-3	NA	TRBV5-1
CASRDAQFRPEAFF	TRBJ1-1	NA	TRBV19
CASSRTGTGEYEQYF	TRBJ2-7	NA	TRBV6-5
CASSLGGQGNYGYTF	TRBJ1-2	NA	TRBV7-6
CASSPLAGGNNEQFF	TRBJ2-1	NA	TRBV6-6
CASSENRGDTQYF	TRBJ2-3	NA	TRBV7-8
CASSLGFRRDGYTF	TRBJ1-2	NA	TRBV7-2
CASSLTGGRDSSYEQYF	TRBJ2-7	NA	TRBV7-3
CASKWDRSVNTEAFF	TRBJ1-1	NA	TRBV6-1
CASSLREETQYF	TRBJ2-5	NA	TRBV7-2
CASSSQAGDYEQYF	TRBJ2-7	NA	TRBV6-5
CASSLGLAGGPSYPDTQYF	TRBJ2-3	NA	TRBV7-3
CASSDSEAGQQFF	TRBJ2-1	few	TRBV6-4
CAISEHNRDGYTF	TRBJ1-2	NA	TRBV10-3
CASSFRTDLNTEAFF	TRBJ1-1	NA	TRBV27
CASSETSGMSYNEQFF	TRBJ2-1	NA	TRBV9
CASSIRQGYTEAFF	TRBJ1-1	NA	TRBV19
CASSWTSGREYTGELFF	TRBJ2-2	NA	TRBV5-1
CASRTGANTGELFF	TRBJ2-2	NA	TRBV27